This paragraph reports one TCR beta chain. The source of the sample is a study of blood T cell repertoires in COVID-19. Study at large: PBMCs, B-cell-depleted T cells, or T cells were the source of the cDNA or gDNA that made up the material.

The CDR3 loop spans 15 amino acids. CDR1 is SNHLY and CDR2 is FYNNEI in the germline V gene. Trimming left V 3 bases short and J 5 bases short, with 14 bases between. Only in-frame clones appear in the TCRdb table, and some are missing; sequencing was by immunoSEQ multiplex PCR. The sample shows about 190,000 clones, roughly 80% of them seen only once. The rearrangement joins TRBV2 to TRBJ1-5; D possibly corresponds to TRBD1 (5 bases). This sequence originates from a man aged 55 to 69 with acute or convalescent COVID-19. Sequencing was performed on peripheral blood. DNA of the CDR3: TGTGCCAGCAGTGAGTCCGGGGGTCGGGATCAGCCCCAGCATTTT. This translates into CASSESGGRDQPQHF.